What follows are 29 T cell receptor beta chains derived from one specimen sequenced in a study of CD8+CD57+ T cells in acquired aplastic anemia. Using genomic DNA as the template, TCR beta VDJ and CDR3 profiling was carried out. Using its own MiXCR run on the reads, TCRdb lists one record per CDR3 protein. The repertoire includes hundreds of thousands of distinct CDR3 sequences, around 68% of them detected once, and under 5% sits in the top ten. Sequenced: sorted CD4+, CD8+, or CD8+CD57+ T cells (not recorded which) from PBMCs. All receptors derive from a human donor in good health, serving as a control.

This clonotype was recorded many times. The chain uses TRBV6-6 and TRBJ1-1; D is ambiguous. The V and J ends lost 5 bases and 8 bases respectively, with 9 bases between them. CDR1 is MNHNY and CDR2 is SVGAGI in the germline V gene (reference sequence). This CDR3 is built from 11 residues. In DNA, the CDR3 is TGTGCCAGCAGTACGGACCTCGAAGCTTTCTTT. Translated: CASSTDLEAFF.

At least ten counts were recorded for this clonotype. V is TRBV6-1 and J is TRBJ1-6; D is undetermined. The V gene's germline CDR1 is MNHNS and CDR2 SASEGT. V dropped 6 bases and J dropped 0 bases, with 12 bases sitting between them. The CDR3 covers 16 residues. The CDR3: CASRPQTGSYNSPLHF. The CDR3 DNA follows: TGTGCCAGCAGACCTCAGACCGGCTCCTATAATTCACCCCTCCACTTT.

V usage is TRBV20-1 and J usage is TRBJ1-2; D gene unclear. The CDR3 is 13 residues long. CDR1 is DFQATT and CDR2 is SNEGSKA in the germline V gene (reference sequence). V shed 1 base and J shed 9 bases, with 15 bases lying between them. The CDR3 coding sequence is TGCAGTGCTAGAGTAGGTTCTGGCTACAGCTACACCTTC. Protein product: CSARVGSGYSYTF.

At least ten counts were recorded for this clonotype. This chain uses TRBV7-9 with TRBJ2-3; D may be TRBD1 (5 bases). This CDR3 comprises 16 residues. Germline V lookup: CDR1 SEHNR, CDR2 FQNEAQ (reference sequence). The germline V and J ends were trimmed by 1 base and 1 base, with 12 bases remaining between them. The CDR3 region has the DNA TGTGCCAGCAGCTTAGGGCAGGGTGTCGGCACAGATACGCAGTATTTT. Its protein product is CASSLGQGVGTDTQYF.

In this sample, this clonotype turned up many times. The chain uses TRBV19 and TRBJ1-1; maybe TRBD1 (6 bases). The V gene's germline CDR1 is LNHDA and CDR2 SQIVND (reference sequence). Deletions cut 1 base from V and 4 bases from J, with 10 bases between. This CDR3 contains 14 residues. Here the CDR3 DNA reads TGTGCCAGTAGTATAGTAGGGGGTTTCACTGAAGCTTTCTTT. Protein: CASSIVGGFTEAFF.

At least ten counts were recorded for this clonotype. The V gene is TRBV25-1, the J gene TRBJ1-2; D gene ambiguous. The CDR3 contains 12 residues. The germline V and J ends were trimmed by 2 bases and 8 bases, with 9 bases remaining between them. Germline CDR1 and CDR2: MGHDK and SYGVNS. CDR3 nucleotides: TGTGCCAGCAGTGAAGCTCCAGGCGGCTACACCTTC. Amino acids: CASSEAPGGYTF.

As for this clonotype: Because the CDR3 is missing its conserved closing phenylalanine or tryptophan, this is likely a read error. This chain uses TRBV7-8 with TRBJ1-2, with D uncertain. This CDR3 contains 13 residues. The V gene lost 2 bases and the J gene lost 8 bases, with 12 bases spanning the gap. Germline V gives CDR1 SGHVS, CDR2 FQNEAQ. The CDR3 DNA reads TGTGCCAGCAGCTTAAGAACTGGGGAAGGCTACACCTAC. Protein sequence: CASSLRTGEGYTY.

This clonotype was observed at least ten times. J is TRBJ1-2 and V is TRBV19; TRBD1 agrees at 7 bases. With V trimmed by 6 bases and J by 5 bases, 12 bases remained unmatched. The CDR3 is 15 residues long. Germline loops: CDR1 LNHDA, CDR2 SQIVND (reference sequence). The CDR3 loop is CASRPTGFDWYGYTF. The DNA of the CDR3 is TGTGCCAGTAGGCCGACAGGGTTTGATTGGTATGGCTACACCTTC.

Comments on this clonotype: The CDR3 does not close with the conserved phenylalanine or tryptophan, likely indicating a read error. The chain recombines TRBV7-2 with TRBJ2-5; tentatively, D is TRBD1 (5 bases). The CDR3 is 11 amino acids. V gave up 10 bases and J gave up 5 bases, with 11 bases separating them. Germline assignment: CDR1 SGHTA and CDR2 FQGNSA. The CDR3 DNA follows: TGTGCCACCAGGGTCCGGGAGACCCAGTACGTC. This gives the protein CATRVRETQYV.

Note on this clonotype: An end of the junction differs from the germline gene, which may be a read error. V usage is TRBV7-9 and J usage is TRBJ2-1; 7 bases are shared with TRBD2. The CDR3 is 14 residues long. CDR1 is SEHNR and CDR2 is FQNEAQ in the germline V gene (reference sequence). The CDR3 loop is CARRLGLADTERFF. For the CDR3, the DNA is TGTGCCAGGCGCCTAGGCCTAGCGGACACTGAGCGGTTCTTC.

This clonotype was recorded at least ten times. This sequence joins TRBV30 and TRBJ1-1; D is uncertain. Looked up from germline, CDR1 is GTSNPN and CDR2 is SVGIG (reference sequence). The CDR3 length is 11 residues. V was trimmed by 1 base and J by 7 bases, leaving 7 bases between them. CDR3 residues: CAWSGRDEAFF. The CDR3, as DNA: TGTGCCTGGAGTGGAAGAGATGAAGCTTTCTTT. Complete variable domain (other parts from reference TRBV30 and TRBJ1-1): SQTIHQWPATLVQPVGSPLSLECTVEGTSNPNLYWYRQAAGRGLQLLFYSVGIGQISSEVPQNLSASRPQDRQFILSSKKLLLSDSGFYLCAWSGRDEAFFGQGTRLTVV.

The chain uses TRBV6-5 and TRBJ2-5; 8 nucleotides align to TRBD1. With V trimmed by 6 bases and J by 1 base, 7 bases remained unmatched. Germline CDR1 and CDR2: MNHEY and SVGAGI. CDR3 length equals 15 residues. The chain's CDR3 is CASRSSGQGQETQYF. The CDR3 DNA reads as TGTGCCAGCAGATCATCCGGACAGGGCCAAGAGACCCAGTACTTC.

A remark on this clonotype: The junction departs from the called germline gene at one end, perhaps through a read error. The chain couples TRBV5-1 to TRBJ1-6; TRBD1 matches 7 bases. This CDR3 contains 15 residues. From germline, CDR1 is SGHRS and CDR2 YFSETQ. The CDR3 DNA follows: TGTGCCAGCAGCCGGGGACAGTCCTACAATTCACCCCTCCACTTT. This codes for CASSRGQSYNSPLHF.

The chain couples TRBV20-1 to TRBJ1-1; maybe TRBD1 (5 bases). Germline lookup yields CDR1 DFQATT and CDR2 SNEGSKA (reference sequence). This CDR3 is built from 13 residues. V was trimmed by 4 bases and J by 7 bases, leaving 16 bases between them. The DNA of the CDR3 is TGCAGTGCTATTCCGACAGCAACCTATGAAGCTTTCTTT. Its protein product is CSAIPTATYEAFF.

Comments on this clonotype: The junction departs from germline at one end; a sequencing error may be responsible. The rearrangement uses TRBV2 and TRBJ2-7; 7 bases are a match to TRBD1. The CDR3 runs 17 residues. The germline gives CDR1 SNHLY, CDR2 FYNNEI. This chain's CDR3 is CASSPGTDLDGYPFGSF. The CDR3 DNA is TGTGCCAGCAGCCCCGGGACAGACCTCGATGGCTACCCCTTCGGTTCCTTC.

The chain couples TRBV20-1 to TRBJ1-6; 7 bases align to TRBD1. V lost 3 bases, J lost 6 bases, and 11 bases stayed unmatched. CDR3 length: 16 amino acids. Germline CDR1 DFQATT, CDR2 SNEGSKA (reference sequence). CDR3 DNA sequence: TGCAGTGCTAGCGATCGGAACAGGGGCCCTAATTCACCCCTCCACTTT. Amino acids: CSASDRNRGPNSPLHF.

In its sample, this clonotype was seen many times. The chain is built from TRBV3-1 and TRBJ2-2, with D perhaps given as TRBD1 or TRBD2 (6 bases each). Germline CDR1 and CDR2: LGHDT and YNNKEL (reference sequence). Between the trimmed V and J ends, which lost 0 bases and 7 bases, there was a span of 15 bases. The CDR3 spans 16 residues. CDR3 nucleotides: TGTGCCAGCAGCCAAGACAGGGGCGCGGGGATCGGGGAGCTGTTTTTT. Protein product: CASSQDRGAGIGELFF.

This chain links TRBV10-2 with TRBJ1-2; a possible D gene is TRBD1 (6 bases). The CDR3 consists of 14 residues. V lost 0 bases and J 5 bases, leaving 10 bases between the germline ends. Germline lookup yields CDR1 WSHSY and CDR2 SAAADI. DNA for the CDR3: TGCGCCAGCAGTGAGTCTACAGGGATTTATGGCTACACCTTC. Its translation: CASSESTGIYGYTF.

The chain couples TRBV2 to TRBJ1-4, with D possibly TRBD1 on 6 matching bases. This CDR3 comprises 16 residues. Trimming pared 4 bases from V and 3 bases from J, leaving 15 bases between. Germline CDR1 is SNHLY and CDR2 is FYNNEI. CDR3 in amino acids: CASSARADSPNEKLFF. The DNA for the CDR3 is TGTGCCAGCAGTGCGAGGGCGGACAGTCCTAATGAAAAACTGTTTTTT.

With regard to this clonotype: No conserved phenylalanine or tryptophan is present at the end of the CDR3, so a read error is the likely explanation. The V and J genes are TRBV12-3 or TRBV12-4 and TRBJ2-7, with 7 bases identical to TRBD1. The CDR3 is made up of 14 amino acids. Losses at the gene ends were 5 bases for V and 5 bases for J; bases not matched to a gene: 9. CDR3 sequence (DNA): TGTGCCAGCAGTCCGACAGGGAATTTAGACGAGCAGTACCTC. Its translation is CASSPTGNLDEQYL.

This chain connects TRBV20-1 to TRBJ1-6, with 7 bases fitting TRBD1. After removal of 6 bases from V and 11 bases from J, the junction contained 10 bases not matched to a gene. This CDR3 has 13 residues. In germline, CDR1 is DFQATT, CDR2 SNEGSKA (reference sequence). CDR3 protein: CSAPGPQGTPLHF. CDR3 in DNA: TGCAGTGCCCCCGGACCACAGGGGACACCCCTCCACTTT.

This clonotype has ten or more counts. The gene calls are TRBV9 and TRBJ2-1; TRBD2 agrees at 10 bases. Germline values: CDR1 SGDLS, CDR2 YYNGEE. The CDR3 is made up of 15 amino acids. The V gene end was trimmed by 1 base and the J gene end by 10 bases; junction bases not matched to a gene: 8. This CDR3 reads CASSVQAGGRGEQFF. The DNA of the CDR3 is TGTGCCAGCAGCGTACAAGCGGGGGGGCGTGGGGAGCAGTTCTTC.

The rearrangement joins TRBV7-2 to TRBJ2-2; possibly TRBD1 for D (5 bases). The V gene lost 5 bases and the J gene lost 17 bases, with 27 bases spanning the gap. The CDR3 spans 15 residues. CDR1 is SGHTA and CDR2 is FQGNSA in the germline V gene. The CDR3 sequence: CASSRQGGINGKFFF. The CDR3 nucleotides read TGTGCCAGCAGCCGGCAGGGTGGTATCAACGGCAAGTTTTTTTTT.

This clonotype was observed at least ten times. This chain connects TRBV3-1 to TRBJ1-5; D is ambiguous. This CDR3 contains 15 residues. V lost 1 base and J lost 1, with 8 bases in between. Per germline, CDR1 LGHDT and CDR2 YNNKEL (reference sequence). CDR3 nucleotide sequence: TGTGCCAGCAGCCAAGGGAGTCAGAGCAATCAGCCCCAGCATTTT. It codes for CASSQGSQSNQPQHF.

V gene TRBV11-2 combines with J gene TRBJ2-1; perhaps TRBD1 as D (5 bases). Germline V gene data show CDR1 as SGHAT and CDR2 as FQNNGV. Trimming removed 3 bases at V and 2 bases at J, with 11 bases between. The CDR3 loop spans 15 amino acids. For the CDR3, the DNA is TGTGCCAGCAGCTTTGGCCAGGGCCCCTACAATGAGCAGTTCTTC. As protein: CASSFGQGPYNEQFF.

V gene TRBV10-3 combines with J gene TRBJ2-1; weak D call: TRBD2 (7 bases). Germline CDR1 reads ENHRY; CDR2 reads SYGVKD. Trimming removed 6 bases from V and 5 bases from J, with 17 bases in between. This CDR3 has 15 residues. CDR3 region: CAISVCGGRHNEQFF. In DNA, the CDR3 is TGTGCCATCAGCGTGTGCGGGGGCCGCCACAATGAGCAGTTCTTC.

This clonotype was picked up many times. The DNA for the CDR3 is TGCGCCAGCAGTGACAGGGTGGGCTACGAGCAGTACTTC. Its protein is CASSDRVGYEQYF. The V call is TRBV10-2, the J call TRBJ2-7; TRBD1 is a possible D gene (5 bases). V was pared by 3 bases and J by 3 bases, with 9 bases between. Per germline, CDR1 WSHSY and CDR2 SAAADI. The CDR3 has 13 amino acids.

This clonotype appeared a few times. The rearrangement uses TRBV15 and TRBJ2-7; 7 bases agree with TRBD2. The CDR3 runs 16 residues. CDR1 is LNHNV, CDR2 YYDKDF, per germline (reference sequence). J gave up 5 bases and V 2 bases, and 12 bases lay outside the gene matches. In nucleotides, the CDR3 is TGTGCCACCAGCAGACCCCCACTGGTCGGGGGGAACGAGCAGTACTTC. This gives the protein CATSRPPLVGGNEQYF.

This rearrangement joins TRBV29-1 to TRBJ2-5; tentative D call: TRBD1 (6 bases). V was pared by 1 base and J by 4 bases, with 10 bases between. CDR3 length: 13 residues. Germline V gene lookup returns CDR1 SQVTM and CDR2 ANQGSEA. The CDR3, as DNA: TGCAGCGTTGAAGGACAGGTAGGAGAGACCCAGTACTTC. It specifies CSVEGQVGETQYF.